This entry lists 29 T cell receptor beta chains sequenced from one sample in a study of T cell repertoires in cytomegalovirus infection. MiXCR, applied by TCRdb to the reads, yields one record per CDR3 protein. The sample lists roughly 500,000 distinct CDR3 sequences; roughly a third were seen once. These TCRs' antigens remain unknown. Sample: cultured PBMCs, taken from culture after CMV antigen stimulation. Receptors were obtained from a human donor in good health (CMV status not recorded). Some clones in this sample may be carry-over from other donors' samples.

This clonotype was picked up a small number of times. V usage is TRBV10-3 and J usage is TRBJ2-7; 7 bases align to TRBD1. Germline CDR1 ENHRY, CDR2 SYGVKD. There are 12 residues in the CDR3. Unmatched junction bases numbered 7, after V lost 11 bases and J lost 3 bases. The CDR3 reads CASSGTDYEQYF. CDR3 sequence (DNA): TGTGCCTCCTCCGGGACAGACTACGAGCAGTACTTC.

There are a few counts of this clonotype. The rearrangement joins TRBV7-2 to TRBJ2-1; tentatively, D is TRBD1 (5 bases). V lost 8 bases to trimming and J lost 4 bases, with 18 bases between them. This CDR3 comprises 15 residues. CDR1 and CDR2 (germline): SGHTA, FQGNSA. In nucleotides, the CDR3 is TGTGCCAGCCGCCCAGGGTCGGCTTTGTACAATGAGCAGTTCTTC. Its protein product is CASRPGSALYNEQFF.

This clonotype was seen repeatedly, ten times or more. V is TRBV7-2 and J is TRBJ1-2; TRBD1 matches at 10 bases. The germline CDR1 and CDR2 sequences are SGHTA and FQGNSA. The CDR3 runs to 15 residues. The V and J ends lost 4 bases and 0 bases, in that order; junction bases with no gene match: 2. This CDR3 reads CASSSGTGANYGYTF. CDR3 bases: TGTGCCAGCAGCTCCGGGACAGGGGCTAACTATGGCTACACCTTC.

V gene TRBV6-6 combines with J gene TRBJ2-7, with D maybe TRBD2 (5 bases). From germline, CDR1 is MNHNY and CDR2 SVGAGI (reference sequence). Trimming pared 6 bases from V and 3 bases from J, leaving 12 bases between. The CDR3 runs 13 residues. The CDR3 DNA follows: TGTGCCAGCAGGCTGACTACTAACTACGAGCAGTACTTC. Translated, it gives CASRLTTNYEQYF.

This chain connects TRBV28 to TRBJ2-7, with D tentatively TRBD1 (8 bases). Germline-derived CDR1 and CDR2 are MDHEN and SYDVKM. The V gene lost 6 bases and the J gene lost 0 bases, with 15 bases spanning the gap. This CDR3 has 15 amino acids. In DNA form, the CDR3 reads TGTGCCAGCAGGTCGACAGGGGAGGGCTCCTACGAGCAGTACTTC. Its translation is CASRSTGEGSYEQYF.

This clonotype was seen once. CDR3 in amino acids: CASSQDTQRVITDTQYF. The CDR3 DNA follows: TGCGCCAGCAGCCAAGATACGCAACGGGTGATCACAGATACGCAGTATTTT. The V gene is TRBV4-1, the J gene TRBJ2-3; D remains unclear. In germline, CDR1 is MGHRA, CDR2 YSYEKL. CDR3 size: 17 residues. V was clipped by 0 bases and J by 2 bases, with 15 bases between them.

The rearrangement uses TRBV6-2 or TRBV6-3 and TRBJ2-4; perhaps D is TRBD1 or TRBD2 (5 bases each). Trimming left V 0 bases short and J 8 bases short, with 20 bases between. The CDR3 runs to 17 residues. The V gene's germline CDR1 is MNHEY and CDR2 SVGEGT. The CDR3, as DNA: TGTGCCAGCAGTTACTCGAGGGGTGAGCCAAACCCGTACATTCAGTACTTC. This translates into CASSYSRGEPNPYIQYF.

This clonotype has a handful of counts. The CDR3 sequence is CSVLLAGSYEQYV. In nucleotides, the CDR3 is TGCAGCGTTCTACTAGCGGGATCCTACGAGCAGTACGTC. The V and J genes are TRBV29-1 and TRBJ2-7; 10 nucleotides agree with TRBD2. V dropped 5 bases and J dropped 1; count of bases not matched to a gene: 2. This CDR3 has 13 amino acids. Germline V lookup: CDR1 SQVTM, CDR2 ANQGSEA.

The chain employs TRBV7-8 and TRBJ1-4; 7 nucleotides align to TRBD1. From germline, CDR1 is SGHVS and CDR2 FQNEAQ. The CDR3 consists of 14 residues. V shed 3 bases, J shed 8 bases, and the junction held 6 bases outside the gene matches. Here the CDR3 reads CASSLTGFGEKLFF. In DNA form, the CDR3 reads TGTGCCAGCAGCTTGACAGGGTTTGGAGAAAAACTGTTTTTT.

The chain links TRBV11-3 to TRBJ2-2; the D gene is possibly TRBD2 (6 bases). The germline V gene has CDR1 SGHNT and CDR2 YENEEA. This CDR3 has 15 amino acids. Trimming shortened V by 3 bases and J by 5 bases, and 13 bases separated the two germline ends. The CDR3 nucleotides are TGTGCCAGCAGCTTTCTCCGGGAGCTAACCGGGGAGCTGTTTTTT. It yields the protein CASSFLRELTGELFF.

The chain links TRBV6-2 or TRBV6-3 to TRBJ1-1; D remains unclear. The V gene's germline CDR1 is MNHEY and CDR2 SVGEGT. The CDR3 spans 13 residues. Trimming cost V 5 bases and J 3 bases, with 10 bases left between them. This CDR3 reads CASSRARYTEAFF. The CDR3 DNA follows: TGTGCCAGCAGTAGGGCGAGGTACACTGAAGCTTTCTTT.

At least ten counts were recorded for this clonotype. The rearrangement links TRBV7-2 to TRBJ2-3; TRBD2 aligns across 7 bases. CDR1 and CDR2 (germline): SGHTA, FQGNSA. The CDR3 loop spans 14 amino acids. The V gene end was trimmed by 5 bases and the J gene end by 6 bases; junction bases not matched to a gene: 8. The CDR3 is CASSRAGRSDTQYF. CDR3 in DNA: TGTGCCAGCAGCCGAGCCGGGAGGTCGGATACGCAGTATTTT.

As for this clonotype: Just one base apart from a much larger clone, this may be a read error. The gene calls are TRBV7-2 and TRBJ1-1; D might be TRBD1 (6 bases). The germline gives CDR1 SGHTA, CDR2 FQGNSA. This CDR3 region has 14 residues. Here the CDR3 reads CAGSLNLRGSEAFF. The CDR3 DNA sequence: TGTGCCGGCAGCTTAAATTTGAGGGGGTCTGAAGCTTTCTTT. Variable domain in full (rest from reference TRBV7-2 and TRBJ1-1): GAGVSQSPSNKVTEKGKDVELRCDPISGHTALYWYRQSLGQGLEFLIYFQGNSAPDKSGLPSDRFSAERTGGSVSTLTIQRTQQEDSAVYLCAGSLNLRGSEAFFGQGTRLTVV.

This clonotype has ten or more counts. The J gene is TRBJ2-1, the V gene TRBV19, with 11 positions matching TRBD2. CDR1 and CDR2 from the germline V gene are LNHDA and SQIVND (reference sequence). CDR3 length: 18 residues. J was trimmed by 6 bases and V by 3 bases; bases with no gene match: 13. The CDR3 bases are TGTGCCAGTAGTATTCAACTAGCGGGAGTGAATTGGGTCAATGAGCAGTTCTTC. Its protein product is CASSIQLAGVNWVNEQFF.

V gene TRBV5-1 combines with J gene TRBJ1-1, with 9 bases matching TRBD1. Germline loops: CDR1 SGHRS, CDR2 YFSETQ. With V trimmed by 4 bases and J by 1 base, 5 bases remained unmatched. The CDR3 runs 15 residues. Written as DNA, the CDR3 is TGCGCCAGCAGCCCACCGGGACAGGGGAACACTGAAGCTTTCTTT. Translation gives CASSPPGQGNTEAFF. Complete variable domain (other parts from reference TRBV5-1 and TRBJ1-1): KAGVTQTPRYLIKTRGQQVTLSCSPISGHRSVSWYQQTPGQGLQFLFEYFSETQRNKGNFPGRFSGRQFSNSRSEMNVSTLELGDSALYLCASSPPGQGNTEAFFGQGTRLTVV.

V and J are TRBV15 and TRBJ2-7; TRBD2 might be the D (6 bases). V was pared by 0 bases and J by 3 bases, with 9 bases between. Germline V gives CDR1 LNHNV, CDR2 YYDKDF (reference sequence). This CDR3 is 14 amino acids long. This CDR3 is CATSRDPGDYEQYV. In nucleotides, the CDR3 is TGTGCCACCAGCAGAGATCCGGGAGACTACGAGCAGTACGTC.

The sample holds a few counts of this clonotype. The V and J genes are TRBV12-5 and TRBJ1-5; the D gene is possibly TRBD1 (5 bases). The CDR3 is made up of 14 amino acids. CDR1 is LGHNT and CDR2 is FRNRAP in the germline V gene. The V and J ends lost 6 bases and 3 bases respectively, with 12 bases between them. The CDR3: CASGDDRSNQPQHF. The CDR3 coding sequence is TGTGCTAGTGGGGACGACAGATCCAATCAGCCCCAGCATTTT. The entire variable domain, with the rest obtained from reference TRBV12-5 and TRBJ1-5, is as follows: DARVTQTPRHKVTEMGQEVTMRCQPILGHNTVFWYRQTMMQGLELLAYFRNRAPLDDSGMPKDRFSAEMPDATLATLKIQPSEPRDSAVYFCASGDDRSNQPQHFGDGTRLSIL.

This clonotype was counted at least ten times. This may come from a read error, since a much larger clone is one base off. The chain links TRBV7-2 to TRBJ1-2; TRBD1 matches 8 bases. Germline CDR1 and CDR2: SGHTA and FQGNSA. This CDR3 contains 13 residues. J was trimmed by 3 bases and V by 5 bases; bases with no gene match: 2. The chain's CDR3 is CASSTGQDYGYTF. CDR3 DNA: TGTGCCAGCAGCACGGGACAGGACTATGGCTACACCTTC.

This clonotype was seen at least ten times. This rearrangement joins TRBV7-2 to TRBJ2-7; no clear D gene. This CDR3 region has 14 residues. Germline CDR1 and CDR2: SGHTA and FQGNSA. V shed 0 bases and J shed 6 bases, with 12 bases lying between them. DNA of the CDR3: TGTGCCAGCAGCTTAGCGCTGTCCGCCTCCGAGCAGTACTTC. Amino acid sequence: CASSLALSASEQYF.

This clonotype was found many times. This chain links TRBV7-2 with TRBJ2-1; 12 bases match TRBD2. Germline assignment: CDR1 SGHTA and CDR2 FQGNSA. CDR3 size: 17 residues. Trimming took 5 bases from V and 6 from J; bases not matched to a gene: 11. The CDR3 protein is CASSATQGLAGSNEQFF. In DNA, the CDR3 is TGTGCCAGCAGCGCTACCCAAGGACTAGCGGGATCCAATGAGCAGTTCTTC.

This clonotype came up a few times. The chain uses TRBV10-3 and TRBJ2-3, with 16 bases aligning to TRBD2. This CDR3 contains 17 residues. V dropped 9 bases and J dropped 0; count of bases not matched to a gene: 6. CDR1 is ENHRY and CDR2 is SYGVKD in the germline V gene. CDR3 coding DNA: TGTGCCATTGCCGGGACTAGCGGGAGGGGTAGCACAGATACGCAGTATTTT. It specifies CAIAGTSGRGSTDTQYF.

Points on this clonotype: The germline gene is not matched at one end of the junction; a read error may be the cause. This chain joins TRBV11-3 and TRBJ2-1; D is possibly TRBD2 (6 bases). In germline, CDR1 is SGHNT, CDR2 YENEEA. There are 14 residues in the CDR3. The CDR3 DNA follows: TGTGCCAGCAGAGCGCCGGGAGCCACAACCGGGCAGTTATTC. Protein: CASRAPGATTGQLF.

J is TRBJ1-4 and V is TRBV5-5; D unclear. Trimming stripped 4 bases from V and 6 bases from J, with 19 bases between. The germline V gene encodes CDR1 SGHKS and CDR2 YYEKEE (reference sequence). There are 16 residues in the CDR3. The CDR3, as DNA: TGTGCCAGCAGCGCCCGGACCTCCCCAAGGGATGAAAAACTGTTTTTT. Residues: CASSARTSPRDEKLFF.

The chain couples TRBV9 to TRBJ1-2; D call uncertain. Germline V gives CDR1 SGDLS, CDR2 YYNGEE. V dropped 8 bases and J dropped 0 bases, with 20 bases sitting between them. The CDR3 extends over 16 amino acids. The DNA for the CDR3 is TGTGCCAGAAAATTGGGAACCGACTACGCTAACTATGGCTACACCTTC. Translation: CARKLGTDYANYGYTF.

This clonotype was seen at least ten times. This chain uses TRBV7-2 with TRBJ1-1, with TRBD1 matching over 7 bases. The CDR3 loop spans 14 amino acids. Germline CDR1 SGHTA, CDR2 FQGNSA. The V gene end was trimmed by 3 bases and the J gene end by 1 base; junction bases not matched to a gene: 2. This CDR3 is CASSLRGRNTEAFF. DNA of the CDR3: TGTGCCAGCAGCTTGAGGGGGCGGAACACTGAAGCTTTCTTT.

This clonotype turned up a few times. The rearrangement links TRBV6-1 to TRBJ2-1; D may be TRBD1 (6 bases). The V gene lost 6 bases and the J gene lost 3 bases, with 18 bases spanning the gap. The CDR3 has 16 residues. Germline values: CDR1 MNHNS, CDR2 SASEGT. The CDR3 DNA follows: TGTGCCAGCAGAGGGGGTAGCGTCGAACTCTACAATGAGCAGTTCTTC. Its protein is CASRGGSVELYNEQFF.

The gene calls are TRBV6-5 and TRBJ2-3; D remains ambiguous. V was clipped by 0 bases and J by 4 bases, with 11 bases between them. This CDR3 has 15 amino acids. Germline V CDR1 and CDR2: MNHEY, SVGAGI. The CDR3 reads CASSYSIATSDTQYF. In DNA, the CDR3 is TGTGCCAGCAGTTACTCGATTGCTACCTCAGATACGCAGTATTTT.

This clonotype was counted only a few times. The chain joins TRBV11-1 to TRBJ2-4; 8 bases agree with TRBD2. CDR3 size: 19 residues. V lost 4 bases, J lost 7 bases, and 21 bases stayed unmatched. Germline CDR1 SGHAT, CDR2 FQDESV (reference sequence). The CDR3 is CASSSRAVGSGSWKNIQYF. The DNA of the CDR3 is TGTGCCAGCAGCTCGCGCGCCGTCGGGAGCGGGAGTTGGAAGAACATTCAGTACTTC.

This clonotype was detected only a few times. This chain connects TRBV6-2 or TRBV6-3 to TRBJ2-2; D possibly corresponds to TRBD1 (7 bases). This CDR3 contains 16 residues. Germline CDR1 MNHEY, CDR2 SVGEGT. Trimming pared 7 bases from V and 7 bases from J, leaving 22 bases between. CDR3: CASMRDSRPENGELFF. The CDR3 bases are TGTGCCAGCATGCGGGACAGTAGGCCGGAGAACGGGGAGCTGTTTTTT.